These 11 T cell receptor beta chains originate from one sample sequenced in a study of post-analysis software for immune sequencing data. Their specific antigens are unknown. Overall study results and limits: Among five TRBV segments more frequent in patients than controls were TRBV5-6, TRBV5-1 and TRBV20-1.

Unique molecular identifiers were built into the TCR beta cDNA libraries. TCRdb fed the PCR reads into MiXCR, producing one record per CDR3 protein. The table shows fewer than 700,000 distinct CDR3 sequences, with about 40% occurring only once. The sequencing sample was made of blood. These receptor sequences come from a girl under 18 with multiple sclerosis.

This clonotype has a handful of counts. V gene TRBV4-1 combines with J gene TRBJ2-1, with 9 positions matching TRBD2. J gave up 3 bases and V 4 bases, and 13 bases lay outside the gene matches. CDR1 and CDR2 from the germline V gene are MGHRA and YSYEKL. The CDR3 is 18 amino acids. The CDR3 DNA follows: TGCGCCAGCAGCCCGACTAGCGGAAGAACCCCTGTCTACAATGAGCAGTTCTTC. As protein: CASSPTSGRTPVYNEQFF.

Written as DNA, the CDR3 is TGTGCCAGCAGTGACTGGAGACGGGGGGCACACAATGAGCAGTTCTTC. It is translated as CASSDWRRGAHNEQFF. The chain couples TRBV25-1 to TRBJ2-1; TRBD2 might be the D (7 bases). Germline assignment: CDR1 MGHDK and CDR2 SYGVNS. This CDR3 region has 16 residues. V was clipped by 3 bases and J by 5 bases, with 17 bases between them.

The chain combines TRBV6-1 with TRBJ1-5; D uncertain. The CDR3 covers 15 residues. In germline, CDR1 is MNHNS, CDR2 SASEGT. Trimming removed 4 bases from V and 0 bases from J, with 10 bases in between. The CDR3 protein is CASSGLGYSNQPQHF. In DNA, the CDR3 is TGTGCCAGCAGTGGATTGGGTTATAGCAATCAGCCCCAGCATTTT.

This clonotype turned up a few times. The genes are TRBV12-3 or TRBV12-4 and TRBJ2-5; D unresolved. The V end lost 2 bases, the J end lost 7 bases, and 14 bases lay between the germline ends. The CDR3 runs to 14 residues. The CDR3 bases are TGTGCCAGCAGTTTATCCGTGGCAGGTGGGACCCAGTACTTC. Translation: CASSLSVAGGTQYF.

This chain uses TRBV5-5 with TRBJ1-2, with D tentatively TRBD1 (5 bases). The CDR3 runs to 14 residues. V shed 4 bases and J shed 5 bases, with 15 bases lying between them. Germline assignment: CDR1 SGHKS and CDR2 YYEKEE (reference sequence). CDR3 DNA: TGTGCCAGCAGCCCCGGGACCTCCTTTTATGGCTACACCTTC. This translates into CASSPGTSFYGYTF.

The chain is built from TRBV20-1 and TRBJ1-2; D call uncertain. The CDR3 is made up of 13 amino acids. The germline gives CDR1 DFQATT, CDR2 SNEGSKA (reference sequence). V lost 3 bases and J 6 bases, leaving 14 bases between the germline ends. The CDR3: CSASPQSTHGYTF. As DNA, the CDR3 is TGCAGTGCTAGTCCCCAATCAACTCATGGCTACACCTTC.

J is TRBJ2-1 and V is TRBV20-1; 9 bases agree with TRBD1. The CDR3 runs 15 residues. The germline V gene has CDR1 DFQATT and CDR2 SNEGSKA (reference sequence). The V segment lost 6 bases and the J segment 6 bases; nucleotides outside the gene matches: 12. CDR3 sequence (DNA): TGCAGTGCCGATAGGGCGGGACAGGGAGGCAATGAGCAGTTCTTC. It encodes CSADRAGQGGNEQFF.

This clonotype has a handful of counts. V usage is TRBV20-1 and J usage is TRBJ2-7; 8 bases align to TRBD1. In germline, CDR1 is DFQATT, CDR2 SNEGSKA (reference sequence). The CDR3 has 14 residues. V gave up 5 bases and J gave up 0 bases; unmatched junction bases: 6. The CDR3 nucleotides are TGCAGTGCTCCCCGACAGGGGAACTCCTACGAGCAGTACTTC. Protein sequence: CSAPRQGNSYEQYF.

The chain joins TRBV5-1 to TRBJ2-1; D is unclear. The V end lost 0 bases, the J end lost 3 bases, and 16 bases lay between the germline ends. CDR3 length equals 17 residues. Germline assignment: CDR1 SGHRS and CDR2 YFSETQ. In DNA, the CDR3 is TGCGCCAGCAGCTTGGAGTGGTATCCCATCCACTACAATGAGCAGTTCTTC. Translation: CASSLEWYPIHYNEQFF.

The CDR3 loop is CAWSVVSTDTQYF. DNA for the CDR3: TGTGCCTGGAGTGTAGTGAGCACAGATACGCAGTATTTT. The chain combines TRBV30 with TRBJ2-3, with D uncertain. Trimming removed 0 bases at V and 0 bases at J, with 4 bases between. This CDR3 comprises 13 residues. Germline CDR1 GTSNPN, CDR2 SVGIG (reference sequence). The full variable domain, rest sourced from reference TRBV30 and TRBJ2-3, is SQTIHQWPATLVQPVGSPLSLECTVEGTSNPNLYWYRQAAGRGLQLLFYSVGIGQISSEVPQNLSASRPQDRQFILSSKKLLLSDSGFYLCAWSVVSTDTQYFGPGTRLTVL.

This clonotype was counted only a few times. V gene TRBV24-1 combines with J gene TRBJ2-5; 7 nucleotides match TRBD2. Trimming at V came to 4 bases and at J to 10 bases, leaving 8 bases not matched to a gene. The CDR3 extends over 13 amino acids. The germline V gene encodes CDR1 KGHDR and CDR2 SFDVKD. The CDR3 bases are TGTGCCACCAGTGAGGGATCCGGGGGGAGCCAGTACTTC. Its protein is CATSEGSGGSQYF.